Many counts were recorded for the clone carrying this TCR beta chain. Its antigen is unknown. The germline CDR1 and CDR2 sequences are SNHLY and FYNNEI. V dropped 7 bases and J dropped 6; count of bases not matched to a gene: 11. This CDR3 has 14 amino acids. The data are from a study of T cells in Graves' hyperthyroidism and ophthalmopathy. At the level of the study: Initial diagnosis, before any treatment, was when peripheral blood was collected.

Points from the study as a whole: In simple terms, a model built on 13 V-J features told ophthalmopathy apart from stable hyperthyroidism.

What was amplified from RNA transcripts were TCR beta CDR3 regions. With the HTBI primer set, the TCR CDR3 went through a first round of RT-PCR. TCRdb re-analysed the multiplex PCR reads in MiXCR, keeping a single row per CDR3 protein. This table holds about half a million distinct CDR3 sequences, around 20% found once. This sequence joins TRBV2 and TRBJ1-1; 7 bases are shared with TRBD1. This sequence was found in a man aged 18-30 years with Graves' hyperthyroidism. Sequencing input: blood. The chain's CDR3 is CASKYRGMYSEAFF. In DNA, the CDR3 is TGTGCCAGCAAATACAGGGGAATGTACTCTGAAGCTTTCTTT.